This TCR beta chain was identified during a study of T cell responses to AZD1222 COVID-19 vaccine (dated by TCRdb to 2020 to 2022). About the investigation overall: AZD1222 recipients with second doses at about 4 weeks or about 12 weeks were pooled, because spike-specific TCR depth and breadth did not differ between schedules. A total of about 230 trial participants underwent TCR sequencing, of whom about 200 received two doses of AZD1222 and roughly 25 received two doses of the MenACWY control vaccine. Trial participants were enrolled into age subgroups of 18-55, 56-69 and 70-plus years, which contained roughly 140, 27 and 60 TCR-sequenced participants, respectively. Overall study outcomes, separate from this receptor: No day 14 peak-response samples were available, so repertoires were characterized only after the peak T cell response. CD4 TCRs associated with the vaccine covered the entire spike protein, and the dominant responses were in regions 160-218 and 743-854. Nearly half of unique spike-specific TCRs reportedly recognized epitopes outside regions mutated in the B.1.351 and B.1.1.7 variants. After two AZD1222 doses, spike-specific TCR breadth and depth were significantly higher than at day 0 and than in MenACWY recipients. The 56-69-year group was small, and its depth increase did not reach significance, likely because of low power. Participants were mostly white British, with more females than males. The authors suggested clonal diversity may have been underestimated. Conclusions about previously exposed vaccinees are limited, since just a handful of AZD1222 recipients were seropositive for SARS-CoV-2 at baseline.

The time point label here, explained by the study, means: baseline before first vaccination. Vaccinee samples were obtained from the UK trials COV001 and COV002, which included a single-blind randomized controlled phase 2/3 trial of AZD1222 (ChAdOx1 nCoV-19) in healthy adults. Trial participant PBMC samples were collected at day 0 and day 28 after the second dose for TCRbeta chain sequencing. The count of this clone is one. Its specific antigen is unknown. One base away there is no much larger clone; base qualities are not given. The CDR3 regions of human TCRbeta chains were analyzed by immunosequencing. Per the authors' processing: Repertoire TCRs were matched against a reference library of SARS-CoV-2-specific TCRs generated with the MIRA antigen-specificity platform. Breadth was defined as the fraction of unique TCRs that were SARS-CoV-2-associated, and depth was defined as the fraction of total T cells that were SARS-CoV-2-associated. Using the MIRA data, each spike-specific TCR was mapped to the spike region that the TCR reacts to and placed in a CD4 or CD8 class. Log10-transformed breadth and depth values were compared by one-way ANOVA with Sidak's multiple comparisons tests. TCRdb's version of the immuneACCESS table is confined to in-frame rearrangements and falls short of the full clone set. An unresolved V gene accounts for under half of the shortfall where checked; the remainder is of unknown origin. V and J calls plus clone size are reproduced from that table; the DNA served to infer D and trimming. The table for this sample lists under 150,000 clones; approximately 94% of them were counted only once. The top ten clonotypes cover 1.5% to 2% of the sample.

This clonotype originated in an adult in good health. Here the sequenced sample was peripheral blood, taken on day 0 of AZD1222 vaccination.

The DNA sequence is TGTGCCTGGGCGACCCCCGGGAGTTGGAATGAGCAGTTCTTC. Its translation is CAWATPGSWNEQFF. The chain uses TRBV30 and TRBJ2-1; a tentative D call is TRBD2 (6 bases match). Trimming costs V 5 bases and J 7 bases, and their ends lie 18 bases apart. Reading the germline V gene (reference sequence) gives CDR1 GTSNPN and CDR2 SVGIG. The CDR3, from cysteine to phenylalanine, totals 14 residues. Solely the CDR3 DNA is kept, with 42 bases framed from the first base.